This is a list of T cell receptor beta chains from one sample in a study of beta chain features in type 1 diabetes. Profiling relied on immunoSEQ multiplex PCR, and the TCRdb table lists in-frame clones only, not all of them. The table shows 300,000 to 350,000 clones, with around 9.7% occurring only once. Sequencing was done on a sample of central memory CD4+ T cells from blood. These receptors were obtained from a man aged 25 to 45 with type 1 diabetes. Each CDR3 is given with its conserved first and last residue. The order of the fields is CDR3 DNA, CDR3 protein, V gene, J gene, clone size, D gene. D genes are given only for firm matches. Where a row states a size, it is once, few, many or the class of an expanded clone; other rows omit it.

cdr3_nt: TGCGCCAGCAGGAGGACAGGGGACGGCTATGGCTACACCTTC
cdr3_aa: CASRRTGDGYGYTF
v_call: TRBV5-1
j_call: TRBJ1-2
clone_size: -
d_call: TRBD1

cdr3_nt: TGTGCCAGCATTCTGGACAGGGGGCCCTATGGCTACACCTTC
cdr3_aa: CASILDRGPYGYTF
v_call: TRBV2
j_call: TRBJ1-2
clone_size: few
d_call: TRBD1

cdr3_nt: TGCGCCAGCAGCCCGCCCCTAGCGGGGCAATACAATGAGCAGTTCTTC
cdr3_aa: CASSPPLAGQYNEQFF
v_call: TRBV5-1
j_call: TRBJ2-1
clone_size: -
d_call: TRBD2

cdr3_nt: TGCGCCAGCAGCCAAGAATGGGGACAGGCGTACTACGAGCAGTACTTC
cdr3_aa: CASSQEWGQAYYEQYF
v_call: TRBV4-3
j_call: TRBJ2-7
clone_size: few
d_call: TRBD1

cdr3_nt: TGTGCCAGCAGTCCTACACGGTACACCGGGGAGCTGTTTTTT
cdr3_aa: CASSPTRYTGELFF
v_call: TRBV11-2
j_call: TRBJ2-2
clone_size: many
d_call: -

cdr3_nt: TGTGCCAGTAGTATTCTCCCGGGCCAGCAGAACACTGAAGCTTTCTTT
cdr3_aa: CASSILPGQQNTEAFF
v_call: TRBV19
j_call: TRBJ1-1
clone_size: -
d_call: -

cdr3_nt: TGTGCCCAGAAATGGATTCCTAGTCCTGGCTGTTGGTTT
cdr3_aa: CAQKWIPSPGCWF
v_call: TRBV2
j_call: TRBJ1-4
clone_size: -
d_call: -

cdr3_nt: TGCGCCAGCAGTGAGAAGGGGAACACTGAAGCTTTCTTT
cdr3_aa: CASSEKGNTEAFF
v_call: TRBV10-1
j_call: TRBJ1-1
clone_size: few
d_call: -

cdr3_nt: TGTGCCAGCTCACCTATCGCGGATAATTCACCCCTCCACTTT
cdr3_aa: CASSPIADNSPLHF
v_call: TRBV18
j_call: TRBJ1-6
clone_size: -
d_call: -

cdr3_nt: TGTGCCAGCAGCCCCGGGAGGGGAGGGATGGGCAATCAGCCCCAGCATTTT
cdr3_aa: CASSPGRGGMGNQPQHF
v_call: TRBV27
j_call: TRBJ1-5
clone_size: few
d_call: -

cdr3_nt: TGTGCCAGCAGCCAAATAGGGACGGGATATGGCTACACCTTC
cdr3_aa: CASSQIGTGYGYTF
v_call: TRBV14
j_call: TRBJ1-2
clone_size: few
d_call: -

cdr3_nt: TGTGCCAGCTCACCCGGGCTGGCGGTTTCCTACGAGCAGTACTTC
cdr3_aa: CASSPGLAVSYEQYF
v_call: TRBV18
j_call: TRBJ2-7
clone_size: few
d_call: -

cdr3_nt: TGTGCCAGCAGCAGGGAAGAGACCCAGTACTTC
cdr3_aa: CASSREETQYF
v_call: TRBV28
j_call: TRBJ2-5
clone_size: -
d_call: -

cdr3_nt: TGTGCCAGCAGCTTTAGCGGGGGCCGCCAAGAGACCCAGTACTTC
cdr3_aa: CASSFSGGRQETQYF
v_call: TRBV7-8
j_call: TRBJ2-5
clone_size: -
d_call: TRBD2

cdr3_nt: TGCGCCAGCAGCCAAGACAGTGGGACAGGGGACGAAAAACTGTTTTTT
cdr3_aa: CASSQDSGTGDEKLFF
v_call: TRBV4-1
j_call: TRBJ1-4
clone_size: few
d_call: TRBD1

cdr3_nt: TGTGCCATCAGCTGGACAGCCCAAGAGACCCAGTACTTC
cdr3_aa: CAISWTAQETQYF
v_call: TRBV10-3
j_call: TRBJ2-5
clone_size: few
d_call: -

cdr3_nt: TGCGCCAGCAGTGAGTTTGAGACCCAGTACTTC
cdr3_aa: CASSEFETQYF
v_call: TRBV10-2
j_call: TRBJ2-5
clone_size: -
d_call: -

cdr3_nt: TGTGCCAGCTCACGACTCGGCGAGCAGTACTTC
cdr3_aa: CASSRLGEQYF
v_call: TRBV18
j_call: TRBJ2-7
clone_size: few
d_call: -

cdr3_nt: TGTGCCAGCACCCGGACAGGGGTGGGGGTAGAGACCCAGTACTTC
cdr3_aa: CASTRTGVGVETQYF
v_call: TRBV2
j_call: TRBJ2-5
clone_size: few
d_call: TRBD1

cdr3_nt: TGCGCCAGCAGTGAGTCGGGACCCCTGGGGACCCAGTACTTC
cdr3_aa: CASSESGPLGTQYF
v_call: TRBV10-1
j_call: TRBJ2-5
clone_size: few
d_call: -

cdr3_nt: TGTGCCAGCTCACCGGGTCCCTTCAATAATTCACCCCTCCACTTT
cdr3_aa: CASSPGPFNNSPLHF
v_call: TRBV18
j_call: TRBJ1-6
clone_size: few
d_call: -

cdr3_nt: TGTGCCAGCAACCATCGACGGATATTCCAAGAGACCCAGTACTTC
cdr3_aa: CASNHRRIFQETQYF
v_call: TRBV9
j_call: TRBJ2-5
clone_size: -
d_call: -

cdr3_nt: TGTGCCAGCAGCGTAAGACAGAGTAATTCACCCCTCCACTTT
cdr3_aa: CASSVRQSNSPLHF
v_call: TRBV9
j_call: TRBJ1-6
clone_size: few
d_call: -

cdr3_nt: TGTGCCAGCAGCGGGAGGGCCGGGCTGAACACTGAAGCTTTCTTT
cdr3_aa: CASSGRAGLNTEAFF
v_call: TRBV9
j_call: TRBJ1-1
clone_size: -
d_call: -

cdr3_nt: TGTGCCAGCAGCTTAGAGGACGGCACCGGGGAGCTGTTTTTT
cdr3_aa: CASSLEDGTGELFF
v_call: TRBV7-2
j_call: TRBJ2-2
clone_size: -
d_call: -

cdr3_nt: TGTGCCAGCAGCTTGGATTTAGCGGTCACAGATACGCAGTATTTT
cdr3_aa: CASSLDLAVTDTQYF
v_call: TRBV5-4
j_call: TRBJ2-3
clone_size: -
d_call: -

cdr3_nt: TGTGCCAGCAGCTCCAGACTAGCCAACTACGAGCAGTACTTC
cdr3_aa: CASSSRLANYEQYF
v_call: TRBV11-2
j_call: TRBJ2-7
clone_size: few
d_call: TRBD2

cdr3_nt: TGTGCCAGCGTCTTCCAGCGGGGGTCAGAGACCCAGTACTTC
cdr3_aa: CASVFQRGSETQYF
v_call: TRBV2
j_call: TRBJ2-5
clone_size: -
d_call: TRBD2

cdr3_nt: TGTGCCATCAGTGCCAGAGACAGGAACACCGGGGAGCTGTTTTTT
cdr3_aa: CAISARDRNTGELFF
v_call: TRBV10-3
j_call: TRBJ2-2
clone_size: many
d_call: -

cdr3_nt: TGTGCCAGCAGTGAAGCGGGGACAGATACGCAGTATTTT
cdr3_aa: CASSEAGTDTQYF
v_call: TRBV2
j_call: TRBJ2-3
clone_size: few
d_call: -

cdr3_nt: TGTGCCAGCAGCATCTGGGAGGCAGATACGCAGTATTTT
cdr3_aa: CASSIWEADTQYF
v_call: TRBV7-9
j_call: TRBJ2-3
clone_size: few
d_call: -

cdr3_nt: TGTGCCAGCAGTTCATTCCTAACCGGGACTAGCGGGGCAGATACGCAGTATTTT
cdr3_aa: CASSSFLTGTSGADTQYF
v_call: TRBV28
j_call: TRBJ2-3
clone_size: few
d_call: TRBD2

cdr3_nt: TGTGCTAGTGGTTTGGCTCCCTATGGCTACACCTTC
cdr3_aa: CASGLAPYGYTF
v_call: TRBV12-5
j_call: TRBJ1-2
clone_size: -
d_call: -

cdr3_nt: TGTGCCAGCAGTTTTGCCCCTCCAGATACGCAGTATTTT
cdr3_aa: CASSFAPPDTQYF
v_call: TRBV7-9
j_call: TRBJ2-3
clone_size: few
d_call: -

cdr3_nt: TGTGCCAGCAGCCCGGACGGGAACACTGAAGCTTTCTTT
cdr3_aa: CASSPDGNTEAFF
v_call: TRBV6-5
j_call: TRBJ1-1
clone_size: few
d_call: -

cdr3_nt: TGTGCCAGCAGAGGCCCGGGACTAGCGGGGGGTCTACCCTCCTACGAGCAGTACTTC
cdr3_aa: CASRGPGLAGGLPSYEQYF
v_call: TRBV2
j_call: TRBJ2-7
clone_size: -
d_call: TRBD2

cdr3_nt: TGTGCCTGGAGGCTAAGGGGGACAGGCCACGAGCAGTACTTC
cdr3_aa: CAWRLRGTGHEQYF
v_call: TRBV30
j_call: TRBJ2-7
clone_size: -
d_call: TRBD1